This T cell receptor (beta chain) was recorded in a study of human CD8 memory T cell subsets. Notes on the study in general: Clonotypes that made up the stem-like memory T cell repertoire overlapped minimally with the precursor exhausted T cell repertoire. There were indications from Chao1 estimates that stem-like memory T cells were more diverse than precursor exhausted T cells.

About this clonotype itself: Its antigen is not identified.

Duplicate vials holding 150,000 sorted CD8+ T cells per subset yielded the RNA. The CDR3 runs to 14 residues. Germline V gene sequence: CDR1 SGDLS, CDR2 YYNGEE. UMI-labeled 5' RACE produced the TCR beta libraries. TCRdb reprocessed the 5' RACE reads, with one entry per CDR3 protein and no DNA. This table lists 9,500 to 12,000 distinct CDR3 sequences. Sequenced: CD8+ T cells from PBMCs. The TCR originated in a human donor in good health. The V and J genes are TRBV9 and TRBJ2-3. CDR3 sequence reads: CASSVGSFTDTQYF.